Sequencing of this T cell receptor beta chain was carried out in a study of tissue T cells after allogeneic stem cell transplantation. This clone was counted only a few times. Its antigen is not identified. Steroid-refractory graft-versus-host disease after allogeneic hematopoietic cell transplant qualified adults for prospective research-autopsy enrollment. Generated by immunoSEQ multiplex PCR, the TCRdb table keeps only in-frame clones and is missing some. The sample lists approximately 1,500 clones; 82% were seen once. Findings and limits, study-wide: This small cohort was clinically heterogeneous, and sampling depth was a limitation.

This CDR3 region has 13 residues. CDR1 is LGHNT, CDR2 FRNRAP, per germline. V was trimmed by 7 bases and J by 2 bases, leaving 11 bases between them. This clonotype was sampled from a male patient aged 60 or over with steroid-refractory graft-versus-host disease after an allogeneic stem cell transplant. Some T cells may possibly be graft donor cells. This chain uses TRBV12-5 with TRBJ1-1; TRBD1 is a possible D gene (5 bases). The material sequenced was stomach tissue, taken at autopsy. The CDR3 here is CASAHRTNTEAFF. The CDR3 nucleotides are TGTGCTAGTGCTCACAGGACAAACACTGAAGCTTTCTTT.